The 8 T cell receptor beta chains below come from one sample, sequenced in a study of cytomegalovirus exposure and HLA in healthy donors (dated by TCRdb to 2015 to 2018). Libraries were prepared through the immunoSEQ multiplex PCR assay. For the multiplex PCR, a mixture combining 60 forward primers for TCR Vbeta segments and 13 reverse primers for TCR Jbeta segments was used. This immuneACCESS table, as held by TCRdb, lists in-frame sequences with V and J called but not all clones. Of the missing ones, under half trace to an unresolved V gene in checked studies; the others have no known cause. The table for this sample lists some 140,000 clones; around 68% of them were counted only once. The ten largest clones take up under 2.5% of the sample. The sequencing sample was made of PBMCs. Receptors were obtained from a man aged 30-40 years in good health and CMV-seronegative.

The gene calls are TRBV7-8 and TRBJ1-6, with 7 positions matching TRBD1. Germline CDR1 and CDR2: SGHVS and FQNEAQ. The CDR3 length is 16 residues. V gave up 5 bases and J gave up 7 bases; unmatched junction bases: 11. CDR3 region: CASSPRRQGGNSPLHF. CDR3 nucleotides: TGTGCCAGCAGCCCACGAAGGCAGGGGGGAAATTCACCCCTCCACTTT.

In its sample, this clone was seen a few times. The CDR3 sequence is CAISRDSYNSPLHF. The CDR3 DNA reads TGTGCCATCAGTCGGGACAGCTATAATTCACCCCTCCACTTT. The chain is built from TRBV10-3 and TRBJ1-6, with 7 bases aligning to TRBD1. The CDR3 has 14 amino acids. Germline loops: CDR1 ENHRY, CDR2 SYGVKD. Trimming removed 5 bases from V and 3 bases from J; junction bases left unmatched: 1.

About this clone: Sequence at one end of the junction differs from germline and may be a read error. The rearrangement links TRBV5-6 to TRBJ1-2, with 9 positions matching TRBD1. The V gene's germline CDR1 is SGHDT and CDR2 YYEEEE. The CDR3 has 17 residues. DNA of the CDR3: TGTGCCAGCAGCTCCGGACAGGGGCTAACCCAAAACTATGGCTACCCCTTC. Its translation: CASSSGQGLTQNYGYPF.

This sequence joins TRBV28 and TRBJ1-4; TRBD1 matches at 7 bases. CDR1 MDHEN and CDR2 SYDVKM come from the germline V gene. The CDR3 is 15 amino acids. With V trimmed by 6 bases and J by 7 bases, 11 bases remained unmatched. In DNA, the CDR3 is TGTGCCAGCAGGGGGGGACAGTTGGCTGGTGAAAAACTGTTTTTT. Its protein is CASRGGQLAGEKLFF.

This clone was counted many times. The chain combines TRBV2 with TRBJ2-7; TRBD1 aligns across 7 bases. Germline CDR1 is SNHLY and CDR2 is FYNNEI. The CDR3 runs 13 residues. J lost 4 bases, V lost 6 bases, and 6 bases had no gene match. The CDR3 reads CASSVDRMYEQYF. The CDR3 DNA reads as TGTGCCAGCAGCGTGGACAGGATGTACGAGCAGTACTTC.

The chain carries TRBV10-3 and TRBJ2-5, with D possibly being TRBD1 (6 bases). V dropped 4 bases and J dropped 2 bases, with 8 bases sitting between them. This CDR3 comprises 13 residues. Looked up from germline, CDR1 is ENHRY and CDR2 is SYGVKD. The CDR3 nucleotides are TGTGCCATCAGTGGACAGGAGCAAGAGACCCAGTACTTC. Translated: CAISGQEQETQYF.

This sequence joins TRBV12-5 and TRBJ2-1, with 8 nucleotides matching TRBD1. The CDR3 runs to 15 residues. Germline CDR1 LGHNT, CDR2 FRNRAP. Losses at the gene ends were 5 bases for V and 3 bases for J; bases not matched to a gene: 6. The CDR3 sequence: CASGPGTGYYNEQFF. The CDR3 coding sequence is TGTGCTAGTGGTCCCGGGACAGGATACTACAATGAGCAGTTCTTC.

CDR3 coding DNA: TGTGCCAGTAGTATAGTCGGGGTCGCTGAAGCTTTCTTT. Its protein is CASSIVGVAEAFF. V and J are TRBV19 and TRBJ1-1; no clear D. The CDR3 sequence is 13 residues long. V lost 1 base and J lost 6, with 9 bases in between. In germline, CDR1 is LNHDA, CDR2 SQIVND (reference sequence).